This TCR beta chain was documented in a study of T cell responses to AZD1222 COVID-19 vaccine. Whole-study findings and limits: Seropositive AZD1222 recipients at baseline numbered only five or six. Females made up more of the donors, who were largely white British, and clonal diversity may have come out too low. Rises in breadth and depth of Spike-specific TCRs came after two AZD1222 doses. Every sample of the repertoires postdated the peak T cell response.

Measured with immunoSEQ multiplex PCR; TCRdb has only the in-frame clones, and not every one. The data show about 120,000 clones, around 82% seen once. Unmatched junction bases numbered 8, after V lost 0 bases and J lost 14 bases. The CDR3 totals 14 residues. Germline loops: CDR1 SEHNR, CDR2 FQNEAQ (reference sequence). About this clone itself: No antigen is known for it.

The sample in question was peripheral blood, obtained on day 0 of AZD1222 vaccination. The sequence was obtained from an adult in good health. This chain joins TRBV7-9 and TRBJ2-3; TRBD2 matches at 10 bases. CDR3 residues: CASSLARSSGRGYF. As DNA, the CDR3 is TGTGCCAGCAGCTTAGCGCGGTCAAGCGGGAGGGGGTATTTT.